This entry lists 21 T cell receptor beta chains sequenced from one sample in a study of identical twins. TCRdb reprocessed the 5' RACE reads with MiXCR, giving one entry per CDR3 protein. The repertoire holds roughly 770,000 distinct CDR3 sequences, with 18% as singletons. In addition, the sample was reused for a study of T cells expressing NK-cell markers.

Sequenced input: PBMCs. Every receptor here comes from a woman younger than 30 in good health.

This chain links TRBV20-1 with TRBJ2-3; a possible D gene is TRBD1 (5 bases). Trimming pared 1 base from V and 4 bases from J, leaving 9 bases between. Germline CDR1 and CDR2: DFQATT and SNEGSKA (reference sequence). The CDR3 extends over 13 amino acids. The CDR3 protein is CSARVGVPDTQYF. The CDR3 nucleotides are TGCAGTGCTAGAGTAGGGGTCCCAGATACGCAGTATTTT.

The V gene is TRBV12-3 or TRBV12-4, the J gene TRBJ2-7, with 9 bases that match TRBD2. Losses at the gene ends were 1 base for V and 5 bases for J; bases not matched to a gene: 3. This CDR3 contains 14 residues. The CDR3 nucleotides are TGTGCCAGCAGTTTAGTAGCGGGAGCTGACGAGCAGTACTTC. Translating it yields CASSLVAGADEQYF.

The table lists this clonotype with a few counts. The J gene is TRBJ2-3, the V gene TRBV6-1; D is undetermined. Trimming shortened V by 4 bases and J by 2 bases, and 7 bases separated the two germline ends. Per germline, CDR1 MNHNS and CDR2 SASEGT. The CDR3 is 13 residues long. Here the CDR3 DNA reads TGTGCCAGCAGTGGATCTATCACAGATACGCAGTATTTT. Protein product: CASSGSITDTQYF.

This clonotype came up a few times. The gene calls are TRBV25-1 and TRBJ1-2; the D gene is possibly TRBD1 (5 bases). Trimming took off 2 bases at V and 7 bases at J, with 11 bases between the two ends. The CDR3 is 13 amino acids. In germline, CDR1 is MGHDK, CDR2 SYGVNS. The CDR3 bases are TGTGCCAGCAGTGAACAGGGTACGAGTGGCTACACCTTC. Translating gives CASSEQGTSGYTF.

This chain uses TRBV20-1 with TRBJ2-1; D unresolved. V lost 5 bases and J lost 8, with 10 bases in between. The CDR3 has 11 amino acids. Germline CDR1 reads DFQATT; CDR2 reads SNEGSKA (reference sequence). As DNA, the CDR3 is TGCAGTGCTGGAAGATCCGATGAGCAGTTCTTC. This sequence encodes CSAGRSDEQFF.

This clonotype was counted between two and nine times. This chain uses TRBV5-1 with TRBJ2-1; D gene unclear. This CDR3 comprises 16 residues. V lost 4 bases and J lost 6, with 20 bases in between. Germline V gene data show CDR1 as SGHRS and CDR2 as YFSETQ. The CDR3 spells CASSPGPATSGNEQFF. The CDR3 DNA sequence: TGCGCCAGCAGCCCAGGACCGGCCACCAGTGGCAATGAGCAGTTCTTC.

In this sample, this clonotype turned up a few times. V usage is TRBV12-3 or TRBV12-4 and J usage is TRBJ2-7; D gene uncertain. V was clipped by 1 base and J by 6 bases, with 7 bases between them. CDR3 length: 12 amino acids. The CDR3 bases are TGTGCCAGCAGTTTAGTTCAGCGCGAGCAGTACTTC. This sequence encodes CASSLVQREQYF.

This chain connects TRBV9 to TRBJ2-7; TRBD1 aligns across 8 bases. The CDR3 has 15 amino acids. Germline loops: CDR1 SGDLS, CDR2 YYNGEE. V shed 0 bases and J 1 base; nucleotides not matched to a gene: 3. CDR3 sequence: CASSVEGTGSYEQYF. The CDR3 DNA reads TGTGCCAGCAGCGTAGAGGGGACAGGATCCTACGAGCAGTACTTC.

Only a few counts were recorded for this clonotype. This chain joins TRBV7-6 and TRBJ2-7; 10 nucleotides agree with TRBD2. J was trimmed by 2 bases and V by 5 bases; bases with no gene match: 3. The CDR3 length is 14 residues. Germline CDR1 and CDR2: SGHVS and FNYEAQ. CDR3 loop: CASSLTSGAYEQYF. CDR3 DNA sequence: TGTGCCAGCAGCCTTACTAGCGGGGCCTACGAGCAGTACTTC.

Only a few counts were recorded for this clonotype. The rearrangement uses TRBV2 and TRBJ2-1; D not resolved. This CDR3 is 15 amino acids long. The germline V gene encodes CDR1 SNHLY and CDR2 FYNNEI. The V end was cut by 4 bases, the J end by 1 base, with 11 bases between. CDR3 coding DNA: TGTGCCAGCAGTGCCCGAGAAGGGTCCTACAATGAGCAGTTCTTC. Protein product: CASSAREGSYNEQFF.

This clonotype was counted a few times. The V and J genes are TRBV7-2 and TRBJ2-7, with D possibly called TRBD1 or TRBD2 (6 bases each). Germline lookup yields CDR1 SGHTA and CDR2 FQGNSA. This CDR3 spans 15 amino acids. Trimming shortened V by 5 bases and J by 4 bases, and 18 bases separated the two germline ends. The CDR3 DNA sequence: TGTGCCAGCAGCGAACAGGGAGGTCGTGGTTACGAGCAGTACTTC. Protein product: CASSEQGGRGYEQYF.

This clonotype has at least ten counts. The V gene is TRBV4-2, the J gene TRBJ2-6, with 7 bases lining up with TRBD2. This CDR3 contains 16 residues. V trimming: 4 bases; J trimming: 4 bases; junction bases outside the gene matches: 7. Germline-derived CDR1 and CDR2 are LGHNA and YNFKEQ. In DNA form, the CDR3 reads TGTGCCAGCAGCCCTGGGGGGGGAGCCGGGGCCAACGTCCTGACTTTC. It is translated as CASSPGGGAGANVLTF.

The chain employs TRBV5-1 and TRBJ2-7; 7 bases align to TRBD1. Germline CDR1 and CDR2: SGHRS and YFSETQ. V lost 4 bases to trimming and J lost 2 bases; unmatched junction nucleotides: 9. The CDR3 has 15 residues. The CDR3 here is CASSPTRDSPYEQYF. The CDR3 nucleotides are TGCGCCAGCAGCCCTACAAGGGACAGTCCCTACGAGCAGTACTTC. The whole variable domain, remainder taken from reference TRBV5-1 and TRBJ2-7, is KAGVTQTPRYLIKTRGQQVTLSCSPISGHRSVSWYQQTPGQGLQFLFEYFSETQRNKGNFPGRFSGRQFSNSRSEMNVSTLELGDSALYLCASSPTRDSPYEQYFGPGTRLTVT.

This clonotype is a singleton in its sample. The V gene is TRBV29-1, the J gene TRBJ2-2; maybe TRBD1 (6 bases). Germline CDR1 SQVTM, CDR2 ANQGSEA. Trimming left V 6 bases short and J 3 bases short, with 14 bases between. The CDR3 spans 14 residues. The CDR3 protein is CSVSSDSHTGELFF. The CDR3 nucleotides read TGCAGCGTCTCATCGGACAGCCACACCGGGGAGCTGTTTTTT.

This chain links TRBV14 with TRBJ2-5, with unresolved D. Germline V gene data show CDR1 as SGHDN and CDR2 as FVKESK. The V gene lost 1 base and the J gene lost 4 bases, with 7 bases spanning the gap. The length of the CDR3 is 13 residues. CDR3 bases: TGTGCCAGCAGCCAAGGGCTGGGAGAGACCCAGTACTTC. Translated: CASSQGLGETQYF.

V and J are TRBV29-1 and TRBJ2-1; D might be TRBD1 (6 bases). Germline CDR1 SQVTM, CDR2 ANQGSEA. The CDR3 runs 12 residues. Trimming pared 4 bases from V and 4 bases from J, leaving 8 bases between. The CDR3 DNA sequence: TGCAGCGTTGGAAGGGGGTACAATGAGCAGTTCTTC. Translated, it gives CSVGRGYNEQFF.

This clonotype was picked up a small number of times. The V and J genes are TRBV10-3 and TRBJ2-3, with 7 positions matching TRBD2. The CDR3 contains 13 residues. Germline assignment: CDR1 ENHRY and CDR2 SYGVKD. V lost 7 bases, J lost 8 bases, and 9 bases stayed unmatched. The CDR3: CAINAGVRGTQYF. DNA of the CDR3: TGTGCCATCAATGCGGGAGTAAGGGGTACGCAGTATTTT.

The genes are TRBV4-3 and TRBJ2-1; D is perhaps TRBD1 (6 bases). The CDR3 loop spans 16 amino acids. The V end lost 0 bases, the J end lost 9 bases, and 18 bases lay between the germline ends. Looked up from germline, CDR1 is LGHNA and CDR2 is YSLEER. DNA of the CDR3: TGCGCCAGCAGCCAAGATATCTTGACAGGCAGGGGTGAGCAGTTCTTC. It yields the protein CASSQDILTGRGEQFF.

This clonotype occurred many times. The chain is built from TRBV6-1 and TRBJ1-6, with 9 bases lining up with TRBD1. CDR1 is MNHNS and CDR2 is SASEGT in the germline V gene. This CDR3 has 15 amino acids. The J segment lost 8 bases and the V segment lost 7 bases, leaving 9 bases of the junction unmatched. The CDR3 DNA reads as TGTGCCAGCAAGGGAACAGGGGGCAGGGATTCACCCCTCCACTTT. Amino acids: CASKGTGGRDSPLHF.

The rearrangement links TRBV5-1 to TRBJ2-1; TRBD1 is a possible D gene (6 bases). The CDR3 loop spans 16 amino acids. Trimming pared 4 bases from V and 2 bases from J, leaving 16 bases between. Per the germline V gene, CDR1 is SGHRS and CDR2 is YFSETQ. CDR3 DNA sequence: TGCGCCAGCAGCACCCCGGACAGCGGTACCTACAATGAGCAGTTCTTC. Residues: CASSTPDSGTYNEQFF.

This clonotype was found many times. The chain recombines TRBV5-6 with TRBJ2-3, with no clear D. V was trimmed by 3 bases and J by 4 bases, leaving 12 bases between them. The germline gives CDR1 SGHDT, CDR2 YYEEEE. This CDR3 contains 14 residues. The CDR3 coding sequence is TGTGCCAGCAGCTGGTGGTCCGTCCCAGATACGCAGTATTTT. It is translated as CASSWWSVPDTQYF.